One and the same sample provided the 26 T cell receptor beta chains below, sequenced in a study of T cell responses to AZD1222 COVID-19 vaccine. TCRdb keeps only in-frame clones here, not all; method: immunoSEQ multiplex PCR. The sample lists tens of thousands of clones, approximately 80% occurring once. The specimen comprised peripheral blood, sampled 28 days after the second AZD1222 dose. These receptors were obtained from an adult who received the AZD1222 COVID-19 vaccine.

This clone is termed medium-sized. The V and J genes are TRBV3-1 (or the pseudogene TRBV3-2) and TRBJ1-1; D is ambiguous. The V end lost 0 bases, the J end lost 10 bases, and 12 bases lay between the germline ends. CDR3 length: 13 amino acids. In germline, CDR1 is LGHDT, CDR2 YNNKEL (reference sequence). The CDR3 reads CASSQDSVGRAFF. The CDR3 nucleotides read TGTGCCAGCAGCCAAGATTCGGTGGGGAGAGCTTTCTTT.

The chain joins TRBV14 to TRBJ1-2; the D is unclear. Germline-derived CDR1 and CDR2 are SGHDN and FVKESK. The V and J ends lost 6 bases and 5 bases respectively, with 16 bases between them. This CDR3 comprises 14 residues. CDR3 DNA: TGTGCCAGCAGACCAAGCCAGGTGCTATATGGCTACACCTTC. Protein sequence: CASRPSQVLYGYTF.

There are a few counts of this clone. The J gene is TRBJ1-4, the V gene TRBV7-8; tentatively, D is TRBD1 (5 bases). CDR3 length: 15 amino acids. With 4 bases removed from V and 7 bases from J, the gap between germline ends came to 16 bases. Germline CDR1 is SGHVS and CDR2 is FQNEAQ. CDR3 protein: CASSSLTVASEKLFF. For the CDR3, the DNA is TGTGCCAGCAGCTCATTGACAGTTGCGAGTGAAAAACTGTTTTTT.

This chain joins TRBV19 and TRBJ1-5; D perhaps matches TRBD1 (6 bases). Germline lookup yields CDR1 LNHDA and CDR2 SQIVND (reference sequence). Trimming left V 4 bases short and J 7 bases short, with 20 bases between. The CDR3 covers 16 residues. This chain's CDR3 is CASSRGGARIIQPQHF. As DNA, the CDR3 is TGTGCCAGTAGTAGGGGGGGGGCGCGTATCATCCAGCCCCAGCATTTT.

The V and J genes are TRBV15 and TRBJ1-6; the match to TRBD1 covers 9 bases. V was clipped by 5 bases and J by 10 bases; unmatched bases: 6. CDR3 size: 14 residues. CDR1 and CDR2 from the germline V gene are LNHNV and YYDKDF (reference sequence). CDR3: CATSPQGAGSPLHF. CDR3 nucleotides: TGTGCCACCAGCCCACAGGGGGCAGGGTCACCCCTCCACTTT.

The DNA of the CDR3 is TGTGCCAGCAGTGATTGGGCTTACTGGGAGCTGTTTTTT. Translation: CASSDWAYWELFF. V gene TRBV6-1 combines with J gene TRBJ2-2; D call uncertain. In germline, CDR1 is MNHNS, CDR2 SASEGT. The CDR3 is 13 residues long. V was pared by 3 bases and J by 9 bases, with 11 bases between.

The rearrangement uses TRBV7-9 and TRBJ2-5; 7 nucleotides match TRBD1. V shed 2 bases and J 5 bases; nucleotides not matched to a gene: 8. Per germline, CDR1 SEHNR and CDR2 FQNEAQ (reference sequence). This CDR3 has 15 residues. The CDR3 sequence: CASSLRQGLGETQYF. CDR3 bases: TGTGCCAGCAGCTTAAGACAGGGATTGGGTGAGACCCAGTACTTC.

The chain links TRBV19 to TRBJ1-2; D remains unclear. V lost 1 base to trimming and J lost 5 bases, with 5 bases between them. CDR1 and CDR2 from the germline V gene are LNHDA and SQIVND (reference sequence). The CDR3 spans 12 residues. CDR3 sequence (DNA): TGTGCCAGTAGTATAGCATCGTATGGCTACACCTTC. Its translation is CASSIASYGYTF.

This clone showed up just once. This chain connects TRBV7-9 to TRBJ1-2; 7 nucleotides align to TRBD1. There are 13 residues in the CDR3. The germline V gene has CDR1 SEHNR and CDR2 FQNEAQ (reference sequence). V shed 6 bases, J shed 2 bases, and the junction held 3 bases outside the gene matches. CDR3 sequence (DNA): TGTGCCAGCAGTTACAGGGGAAACTATGGCTACACCTTC. Translating gives CASSYRGNYGYTF.

This chain links TRBV7-3 with TRBJ2-5; D possibly corresponds to TRBD1 (5 bases). The CDR3 is made up of 13 amino acids. Germline CDR1 SGHTA, CDR2 FQGTGA. The ends were cut back, 5 bases at V and 1 base at J, with 8 bases in the middle. Written as DNA, the CDR3 is TGTGCCAGCAGCCGTGGGGCCCAAGAGACCCAGTACTTC. Translation gives CASSRGAQETQYF.

The chain carries TRBV19 and TRBJ2-3, with 12 bases lining up with TRBD2. Unmatched junction bases numbered 6, after V lost 8 bases and J lost 3 bases. Germline V gene sequence: CDR1 LNHDA, CDR2 SQIVND (reference sequence). The CDR3 length is 15 residues. The CDR3 region has the DNA TGTGCCAGTGGAACTAGCGGGGGGTTAACAGATACGCAGTATTTT. Its protein product is CASGTSGGLTDTQYF.

This clone was observed once. This sequence joins TRBV30 and TRBJ1-1, with D perhaps matching TRBD1 (5 bases). Trimming removed 0 bases from V and 1 base from J, with 18 bases in between. The CDR3 extends over 17 amino acids. The germline gives CDR1 GTSNPN, CDR2 SVGIG (reference sequence). CDR3: CAWSVARASNWNTEAFF. The CDR3, as DNA: TGTGCCTGGAGTGTTGCCAGGGCATCTAACTGGAACACTGAAGCTTTCTTT.

The gene calls are TRBV9 and TRBJ1-5; D gene uncertain. CDR1 SGDLS and CDR2 YYNGEE come from the germline V gene. The CDR3 contains 18 residues. V lost 2 bases, J lost 2 bases, and 20 bases lay in between. The CDR3 DNA is TGTGCCAGCAGCGTTCTTCTGAACGGGCGATGGGGCAATCAGCCCCAGCATTTT. Translated, it gives CASSVLLNGRWGNQPQHF. The full variable domain, with the rest looked up from reference TRBV9 and TRBJ1-5, is DSGVTQTPKHLITATGQRVTLRCSPRSGDLSVYWYQQSLDQGLQFLIQYYNGEERAKGNILERFSAQQFPDLHSELNLSSLELGDSALYFCASSVLLNGRWGNQPQHFGDGTRLSIL.

This chain connects TRBV2 to TRBJ1-2, with a possible D match to TRBD1 (5 bases). CDR1 and CDR2 (germline): SNHLY, FYNNEI. CDR3 length: 11 residues. Trimming took 8 bases from V and 4 from J, leaving 8 bases between them. The chain's CDR3 is CASGDSYGYTF. In DNA form, the CDR3 reads TGTGCCAGCGGAGACAGCTATGGCTACACCTTC.

The J gene is TRBJ1-1, the V gene TRBV18, with D unresolved. There are 14 residues in the CDR3. Per germline, CDR1 KGHSH and CDR2 LQKENI. Between the trimmed V and J ends, which lost 3 bases and 1 base, there was a span of 9 bases. CDR3 sequence reads: CASSPLAENTEAFF. The CDR3 region has the DNA TGTGCCAGCTCACCCCTTGCAGAGAACACTGAAGCTTTCTTT.

V and J are TRBV19 and TRBJ2-7; a possible D gene is TRBD1 (6 bases). The CDR3 consists of 17 residues. Germline V gene lookup returns CDR1 LNHDA and CDR2 SQIVND (reference sequence). The V end was cut by 4 bases, the J end by 5 bases, with 24 bases between. Here the CDR3 reads CASSTSQGLPAWNEQYF. CDR3 in DNA: TGTGCCAGTAGTACGTCACAGGGCCTGCCGGCATGGAACGAGCAGTACTTC.

CDR3 sequence: CASSVDDSQPQHF. CDR3 sequence (DNA): TGTGCCAGCAGCGTAGACGATTCCCAGCCCCAGCATTTT. V is TRBV9 and J is TRBJ1-5; D call uncertain. CDR3 length equals 13 residues. Trimming took off 0 bases at V and 7 bases at J, with 8 bases between the two ends. Germline CDR1 SGDLS, CDR2 YYNGEE. The full variable domain, rest sourced from reference TRBV9 and TRBJ1-5, is DSGVTQTPKHLITATGQRVTLRCSPRSGDLSVYWYQQSLDQGLQFLIQYYNGEERAKGNILERFSAQQFPDLHSELNLSSLELGDSALYFCASSVDDSQPQHFGDGTRLSIL.

V gene TRBV9 combines with J gene TRBJ2-2; TRBD2 matches at 8 bases. Germline lookup yields CDR1 SGDLS and CDR2 YYNGEE. This CDR3 spans 18 amino acids. V dropped 3 bases and J dropped 0; count of bases not matched to a gene: 10. CDR3 nucleotides: TGTGCCAGCAGCGCGAATTTACGGGGGGGCGCGAACACCGGGGAGCTGTTTTTT. As protein: CASSANLRGGANTGELFF.

This chain uses TRBV5-6 with TRBJ1-3; no clear D. CDR3 size: 13 residues. V lost 2 bases and J lost 4, with 7 bases in between. In germline, CDR1 is SGHDT, CDR2 YYEEEE. As DNA, the CDR3 is TGTGCCAGCAGCTTAGAACAGGGAAACACCATATATTTT. Translating gives CASSLEQGNTIYF.

This clone showed up just once. This sequence joins TRBV19 and TRBJ2-2; D gene uncertain. The CDR3 loop spans 15 amino acids. Trimming cost V 7 bases and J 1 base, with 13 bases left between them. Germline lookup yields CDR1 LNHDA and CDR2 SQIVND (reference sequence). The CDR3, as DNA: TGTGCCAGTACGCCGTACACCATGAACACCGGGGAGCTGTTTTTT. Its protein product is CASTPYTMNTGELFF.

The V and J genes are TRBV29-1 and TRBJ2-7; TRBD1 or TRBD2 may be the D gene (6 bases each). Germline V gene data show CDR1 as SQVTM and CDR2 as ANQGSEA. CDR3 length: 12 amino acids. V shed 6 bases and J shed 5 bases, with 14 bases lying between them. The CDR3 DNA sequence: TGCAGCGTCCAAAGGGGGGTCCACGAGCAGTACTTC. It encodes CSVQRGVHEQYF.

J is TRBJ1-6 and V is TRBV5-6, with a possible D match to TRBD1 (5 bases). In germline, CDR1 is SGHDT, CDR2 YYEEEE. The CDR3 is 16 residues long. Trimming pared 6 bases from V and 3 bases from J, leaving 16 bases between. Here the CDR3 DNA reads TGTGCCAGCACCCCCGGGGCAGCCTACTATAATTCACCCCTCCACTTT. This sequence encodes CASTPGAAYYNSPLHF.

The chain has TRBV28 and TRBJ1-2; D is unresolved. Looked up from germline, CDR1 is MDHEN and CDR2 is SYDVKM. The V end was cut by 3 bases, the J end by 3 bases, with 8 bases between. CDR3 length equals 13 residues. The CDR3 DNA reads TGTGCCAGCAGTTTGGAAGGTTACTATGGCTACACCTTC. This encodes CASSLEGYYGYTF.

V usage is TRBV28 and J usage is TRBJ2-7; tentatively, D is TRBD2 (6 bases). CDR1 and CDR2 from the germline V gene are MDHEN and SYDVKM. V lost 2 bases and J 7 bases, leaving 15 bases between the germline ends. This CDR3 has 14 amino acids. The CDR3 is CASSLMAPRGEQYF. The CDR3, as DNA: TGTGCCAGCAGTTTAATGGCGCCACGGGGGGAGCAGTACTTC.

CDR3 amino acids: CASSPGDGTEAFF. DNA for the CDR3: TGTGCCAGCAGCCCAGGCGACGGCACTGAAGCTTTCTTT. The J gene is TRBJ1-1, the V gene TRBV7-3; D is uncertain. This CDR3 is built from 13 residues. CDR1 is SGHTA and CDR2 is FQGTGA in the germline V gene. V lost 5 bases and J lost 4, with 11 bases in between.

The J gene is TRBJ1-5, the V gene TRBV7-8, with 8 bases matching TRBD1. The junction had 6 bases not matched to a gene; V was cut back by 6 bases and J by 5 bases. CDR1 SGHVS and CDR2 FQNEAQ come from the germline V gene. This CDR3 has 14 amino acids. DNA of the CDR3: TGTGCCAGCAGATCGGACAGGGCGGATCAGCCCCAGCATTTT. Protein product: CASRSDRADQPQHF.